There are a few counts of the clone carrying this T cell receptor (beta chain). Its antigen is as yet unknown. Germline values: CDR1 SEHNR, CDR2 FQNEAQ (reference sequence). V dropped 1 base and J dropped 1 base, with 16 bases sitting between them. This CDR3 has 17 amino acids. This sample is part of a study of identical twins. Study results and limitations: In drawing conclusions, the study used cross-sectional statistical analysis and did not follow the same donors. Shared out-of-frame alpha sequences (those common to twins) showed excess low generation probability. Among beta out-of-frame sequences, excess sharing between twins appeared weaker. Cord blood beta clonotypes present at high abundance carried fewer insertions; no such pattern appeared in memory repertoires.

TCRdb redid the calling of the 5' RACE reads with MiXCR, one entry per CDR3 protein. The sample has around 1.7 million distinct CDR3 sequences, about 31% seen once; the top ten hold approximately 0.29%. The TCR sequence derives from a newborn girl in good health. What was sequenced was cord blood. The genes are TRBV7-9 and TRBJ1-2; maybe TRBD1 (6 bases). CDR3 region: CASSLVSFTGFNYGYTF. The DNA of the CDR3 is TGTGCCAGCAGCTTAGTATCCTTCACAGGGTTTAACTATGGCTACACCTTC.